This is a list of T cell receptor beta chains from one sample in a study of blood T cell repertoires in COVID-19. Here immunoSEQ multiplex PCR was the method, and the copy in TCRdb shows in-frame clones only, minus some. The table lists 150,000 or so clones, 88% of them singletons. Input material: PBMCs or T cells enriched from blood (not recorded which). Receptor source: a woman in her forties or fifties who had recovered from COVID-19. CDR3s include the opening cysteine and the closing phenylalanine or tryptophan. Each record gives: V gene, D gene, J gene, CDR3 DNA, CDR3 protein. D genes are given only for firm matches.

TRBV11-3	NA	TRBJ2-2	TGTGCCAGCAGCCCTGGCGGGTTATACACCGGGGAGCTGTTTTTT	CASSPGGLYTGELFF
TRBV29-1	NA	TRBJ1-1	TGCAGCGGGAGGGGAGACAGTAAAGCTTTCTTT	CSGRGDSKAFF
TRBV7-2	NA	TRBJ2-2	TGTGCCAGCAGCTCGAACCCCGGGGGGCCAAGGACCGGGGAGCTGTTTTTT	CASSSNPGGPRTGELFF
TRBV19	TRBD1	TRBJ2-3	TGTGCCAGTAGGGCCTCAGGGGGCGCTTCTACGCAGTATTTT	CASRASGGASTQYF
TRBV7-2	TRBD1	TRBJ2-7	TGTGCCAGCAGCTACCCGGGACAGGGAACCTACGAGCAGTACTTC	CASSYPGQGTYEQYF
TRBV6-5	TRBD2	TRBJ2-7	TGTGCCAGCACCTCCGGGACTAGCGACTACGAGCAGTACTTC	CASTSGTSDYEQYF
TRBV19	NA	TRBJ1-2	TGTGCCAGTAGTACCACAGGTGGCTACACCTTC	CASSTTGGYTF
TRBV6-5	NA	TRBJ1-2	TGTGCCAGCAGTTACTCGAAACTCCTCGGGGGCTATGGCTACACCTTC	CASSYSKLLGGYGYTF
TRBV5-1	NA	TRBJ1-5	TGCGCCAGCAGCTTGGCCACAGATAGCAATCAGCCCCAGCATTTT	CASSLATDSNQPQHF
TRBV7-9	TRBD1	TRBJ2-5	TGTGCCAGCAGCGTAGGACAGGGCTGGGAGACCCAGTACTTC	CASSVGQGWETQYF
TRBV5-6	NA	TRBJ2-7	TGTGCCAGCGATAGACGGACAGCCCAGGGGTCCTACGAGCAGTACTTC	CASDRRTAQGSYEQYF
TRBV5-1	TRBD1	TRBJ2-7	TGCGCCAGCAGCCTTATAACAGGGGACGAGCAGTACTTC	CASSLITGDEQYF
TRBV13	NA	TRBJ1-1	TGTGCCAGCAGTTTCGGGACGGGGGATTTTATGAACACTGAAGCTTTCTTT	CASSFGTGDFMNTEAFF
TRBV2	NA	TRBJ1-3	TGTGCCAGCATCGATGGGGGGATTGGAAACACCATATATTTT	CASIDGGIGNTIYF
TRBV7-2	NA	TRBJ2-3	TGTGCCAGCAGCTTAGCTGGGGGCCCGGTCTTCACAGATACGCAGTATTTT	CASSLAGGPVFTDTQYF
TRBV12-3/TRBV12-4	TRBD2	TRBJ2-1	TGTGCCAGCAGTAGCGGGGGAGGGCAGTTCTTC	CASSSGGGQFF